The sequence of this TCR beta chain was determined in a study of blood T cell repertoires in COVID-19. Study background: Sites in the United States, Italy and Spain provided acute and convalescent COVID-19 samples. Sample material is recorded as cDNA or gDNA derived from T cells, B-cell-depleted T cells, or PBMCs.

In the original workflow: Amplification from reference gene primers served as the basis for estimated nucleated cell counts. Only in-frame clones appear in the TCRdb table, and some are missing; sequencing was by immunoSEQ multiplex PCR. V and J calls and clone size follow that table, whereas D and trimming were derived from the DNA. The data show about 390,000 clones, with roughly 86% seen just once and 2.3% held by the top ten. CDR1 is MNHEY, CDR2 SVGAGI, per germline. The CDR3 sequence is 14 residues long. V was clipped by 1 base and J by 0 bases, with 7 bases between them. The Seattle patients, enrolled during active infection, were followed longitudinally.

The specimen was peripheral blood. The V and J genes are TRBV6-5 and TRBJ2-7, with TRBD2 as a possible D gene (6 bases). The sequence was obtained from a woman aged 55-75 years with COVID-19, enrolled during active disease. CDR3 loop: CASSYFGGSYEQYF. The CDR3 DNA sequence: TGTGCCAGCAGTTACTTCGGGGGCTCCTACGAGCAGTACTTC.